The subject of this entry is one T cell receptor beta chain. This sample is drawn from a study of T cell changes during pregnancy in multiple sclerosis. This table comes from immunoSEQ multiplex PCR, and its TCRdb copy is limited to in-frame clones, with some not included. The data hold 37,000 or so clones, with 94% observed a single time. This material consisted of peripheral blood, taken in the third trimester of pregnancy. This TCR derives from a female donor with multiple sclerosis, enrolled in a pregnancy study.

The CDR3 DNA follows: TGTGCCAGCAGTCCAATCGGGACAGGGAGGTACGAGCAGTACTTC. Translated: CASSPIGTGRYEQYF. The chain joins TRBV28 to TRBJ2-7; the match to TRBD1 covers 9 bases. Germline loops: CDR1 MDHEN, CDR2 SYDVKM. This CDR3 is 15 amino acids long. V shed 5 bases, J shed 4 bases, and the junction held 9 bases outside the gene matches.